What follows describes a single T cell receptor beta chain. The sample belongs to a study of lymphopenia after photon versus proton radiotherapy. The CDR3 runs to 14 residues. Germline lookup yields CDR1 SGHTS and CDR2 YDEGEE. J gave up 8 bases and V 5 bases, and 10 bases lay outside the gene matches. The table came from immunoSEQ multiplex PCR; TCRdb's copy has only in-frame clones and leaves some out. The sample consists of about 25,000 clones, 80% to 90% of them appearing once. This clonotype was obtained from a man aged 45 to 65 with gastric cancer. Sequencing was performed on peripheral blood, taken from a patient treated with photon-based radiotherapy. The chain combines TRBV5-8 with TRBJ1-2; 9 positions agree with TRBD1. In DNA, the CDR3 is TGTGCCAGCAGAAACTCCGGGACAGGGATCGGCTACACCTTC. Residues: CASRNSGTGIGYTF.